This note documents a single TCR beta chain sequence. Its antigen is as yet unknown. This record comes from a study of cytomegalovirus exposure and HLA in healthy donors. Overall study: An earlier analysis identified approximately 120 million unique TCR beta sequences in about 180 million T cells.

The study's findings and limits: TCR beta chain V- and J-gene trimming was linked, in a later analysis, to a missense variant in DCLRE1C. Whilst most TCR sequences proved rare, a subset of public TCRs occurred across many donors.

The junction had 6 bases not matched to a gene; V was cut back by 3 bases and J by 11 bases. This CDR3 region has 11 residues. Germline V CDR1 and CDR2: SQVTM, ANQGSEA. The PCR had 60 Vbeta and 13 Jbeta primers. Profiling relied on immunoSEQ multiplex PCR, and the TCRdb table lists in-frame clones only, not all of them. The table has around 67,000 clones, around three quarters seen once. Material: PBMCs. V and J are TRBV29-1 and TRBJ1-2, with 7 bases lining up with TRBD1. This TCR came from a man aged 18 to 29 in good health and CMV-seropositive. CDR3 DNA: TGCAGCGTTGACGACAGGGAGGATTACACCTTC. It translates to CSVDDREDYTF.